The clone carrying this T cell receptor (beta chain) occurred many times. The read halts 3 residues ahead of the CDR3 end, with the missing end drawn from the germline J gene. This record comes from a study of T cell clonality in common variable immunodeficiency. The V gene lost 0 bases and the J gene lost 4 bases, with 6 bases spanning the gap. Germline lookup yields CDR1 SEHNR and CDR2 FQNEAQ (reference sequence). The CDR3 length is 13 residues. Method: immunoSEQ multiplex PCR; TCRdb's copy keeps in-frame clones and lacks some. Singletons are absent from the sample, which has about 52,000 clones. Specimen: peripheral blood mononuclear cells. This sequence joins TRBV7-9 and TRBJ1-2; D unresolved. The receptor was derived from a person aged 18 to 69 in good health. CDR3 DNA (partial): TGTGCCAGCAGCTTAGCACAGTCCTATGGC. Encoded protein: CASSLAQSYG. The whole CDR3 region reads CASSLAQSYGYTF. Using reference TRBV7-9 and TRBJ1-2 for the parts outside the CDR3, the full variable domain is DTGVSQNPRHKITKRGQNVTFRCDPISEHNRLYWYRQTLGQGPEFLTYFQNEAQLEKSRLLSDRFSAERPKGSFSTLEIQRTEQGDSAMYLCASSLAQSYGYTFGSGTRLTVV.